The 29 T cell receptor beta chains below were found in one sample sequenced in a study of HIV-infected patients and healthy controls (dated by TCRdb to the mid-2010s). Libraries were made using 5' RACE. The reads were generated on an Illumina MiSeq. TCRdb redid the processing of the public reads, applying fastp at Q25 and MiXCR, and retained in-frame beta chains. Identical CDR3 protein sequences are pooled into one entry, listed with their most common genes and DNA. This sample comprises roughly 70,000 distinct CDR3 sequences, roughly a sixth of them detected only once. Under 6% of the sample rests with the top ten. Sequencing input: CD4+ T cells from blood. All receptors derive from a human donor in good health.

In this sample, this clonotype turned up a few times. The genes are TRBV7-3 and TRBJ2-2, with D uncertain. CDR3 length: 14 residues. Trimming removed 2 bases from V and 5 bases from J, with 9 bases in between. Germline V gene lookup returns CDR1 SGHTA and CDR2 FQGTGA. CDR3 residues: CASSLLWGTGELFF. The CDR3 DNA reads TGTGCCAGCAGCTTATTATGGGGTACCGGGGAGCTGTTTTTT.

This clonotype has only a few counts. The chain carries TRBV9 and TRBJ1-5; unclear D gene. Germline V gene lookup returns CDR1 SGDLS and CDR2 YYNGEE. The CDR3 has 15 amino acids. With 0 bases removed from V and 1 base from J, the gap between germline ends came to 8 bases. CDR3 sequence: CASSVALESNQPQHF. DNA of the CDR3: TGTGCCAGCAGCGTAGCTTTGGAAAGCAATCAGCCCCAGCATTTT.

Only a few counts were recorded for this clonotype. The gene calls are TRBV7-2 and TRBJ2-3; the match to TRBD2 covers 12 bases. CDR3 length: 16 amino acids. Germline V gene sequence: CDR1 SGHTA, CDR2 FQGNSA. The J segment lost 10 bases and the V segment lost 5 bases, leaving 13 bases of the junction unmatched. The CDR3 reads CASSATSGSSLLAQYF. DNA for the CDR3: TGTGCCAGCAGCGCGACTAGCGGGAGTTCCCTTTTGGCGCAGTATTTT.

V usage is TRBV12-3 or TRBV12-4 and J usage is TRBJ1-1; weak D call: TRBD1 (5 bases). The CDR3 is 14 residues long. The V end lost 2 bases, the J end lost 3 bases, and 10 bases lay between the germline ends. Here the CDR3 DNA reads TGTGCCAGCAGTTTACAGGGAGGGGACACTGAAGCTTTCTTT. Amino acids: CASSLQGGDTEAFF.

This chain uses TRBV5-5 with TRBJ1-6; D gene unclear. There are 18 residues in the CDR3. CDR1 and CDR2 (germline): SGHKS, YYEKEE (reference sequence). The V end lost 0 bases, the J end lost 8 bases, and 21 bases lay between the germline ends. As DNA, the CDR3 is TGTGCCAGCAGCTTGGCAGCGGCGGGGAGGCCCCTGGATTCACCCCTCCACTTT. Translated: CASSLAAAGRPLDSPLHF.

This clonotype was found a few times. This chain connects TRBV7-8 to TRBJ2-3; no clear D. The CDR3 runs to 15 residues. Trimming pared 0 bases from V and 2 bases from J, leaving 9 bases between. Germline CDR1 and CDR2: SGHVS and FQNEAQ. Here the CDR3 DNA reads TGTGCCAGCAGCTTAGCGTGGCAGAACACAGATACGCAGTATTTT. Translating gives CASSLAWQNTDTQYF.

The chain uses TRBV14 and TRBJ1-4, with 7 bases identical to TRBD1. Trimming took 7 bases from V and 12 from J; bases not matched to a gene: 14. Germline values: CDR1 SGHDN, CDR2 FVKESK. CDR3 length: 14 residues. This CDR3 is CASKGASVDRQLFF. The DNA for the CDR3 is TGTGCCAGCAAGGGGGCCTCGGTGGACAGGCAACTGTTTTTT.

This clonotype came up a few times. This rearrangement joins TRBV6-2 or TRBV6-3 to TRBJ2-2; no definite D call. The germline V gene has CDR1 MNHEY and CDR2 SVGEGT. The CDR3 is 15 residues long. V dropped 5 bases and J dropped 0 bases, with 10 bases sitting between them. The CDR3 loop reads CASSNTHSNTGELFF. CDR3 bases: TGTGCCAGCAGTAACACTCACTCGAACACCGGGGAGCTGTTTTTT.

This clonotype was picked up a small number of times. The chain is built from TRBV6-2 or TRBV6-3 and TRBJ2-1; D remains ambiguous. The ends were cut back, 8 bases at V and 6 bases at J, with 5 bases in the middle. This CDR3 region has 10 residues. Germline V CDR1 and CDR2: MNHEY, SVGEGT. The CDR3, as DNA: TGTGCCAGCGCCAGCAATGAGCAGTTCTTC. Encoded protein: CASASNEQFF.

This clonotype was detected only a few times. This chain connects TRBV6-2 or TRBV6-3 to TRBJ2-1; TRBD2 matches at 7 bases. CDR1 is MNHEY, CDR2 SVGEGT, per germline. CDR3 length: 14 residues. V dropped 7 bases and J dropped 11; count of bases not matched to a gene: 14. CDR3 nucleotides: TGTGCCAGCAATGGGGACTACATATCGAACAAGCAGTTCTTC. Translating gives CASNGDYISNKQFF.

This clonotype was seen many times. J is TRBJ1-5 and V is TRBV12-3 or TRBV12-4, with D hard to call. The CDR3 is made up of 12 amino acids. V dropped 9 bases and J dropped 9 bases, with 15 bases sitting between them. DNA of the CDR3: TGTGCCAGTCAGGAGGCCTCCGCGCCCCAGCATTTT. This encodes CASQEASAPQHF.

The table lists this clonotype with a few counts. The chain couples TRBV20-1 to TRBJ2-7; TRBD1 matches 8 bases. The CDR3 loop spans 16 amino acids. The germline CDR1 and CDR2 sequences are DFQATT and SNEGSKA (reference sequence). J lost 0 bases, V lost 1 base, and 8 bases had no gene match. The CDR3 is CSARAHRGSFSYEQYF. The CDR3 nucleotides are TGCAGTGCTAGAGCACACAGGGGGTCCTTCTCCTACGAGCAGTACTTC.

This clonotype was seen more than once but under ten times. The chain recombines TRBV3-1 with TRBJ1-5, with D hard to call. The CDR3 covers 14 residues. Germline assignment: CDR1 LGHDT and CDR2 YNNKEL (reference sequence). Trimming removed 3 bases from V and 1 base from J, with 7 bases in between. CDR3 in amino acids: CASSQGNSNQPQHF. The CDR3 bases are TGTGCCAGCAGCCAGGGTAACAGCAATCAGCCCCAGCATTTT.

This clonotype came up a few times. This chain connects TRBV7-2 to TRBJ1-3; D not certain. Germline assignment: CDR1 SGHTA and CDR2 FQGNSA. V lost 5 bases and J 6 bases, leaving 8 bases between the germline ends. This CDR3 spans 12 amino acids. The CDR3 DNA reads TGTGCCAGCAGCCCCCCAGTAAACACCATATATTTT. Translated, it gives CASSPPVNTIYF.

This clonotype was counted many times. The V call is TRBV7-9, the J call TRBJ2-4; D gene ambiguous. Germline V gives CDR1 SEHNR, CDR2 FQNEAQ (reference sequence). V lost 1 base, J lost 1 base, and 2 bases lay in between. There are 13 residues in the CDR3. CDR3 nucleotide sequence: TGTGCCAGCAGCTTAGTGGCCAAAAACATTCAGTACTTC. Protein product: CASSLVAKNIQYF.

The J gene is TRBJ2-3, the V gene TRBV7-8; TRBD2 matches 8 bases. The CDR3 contains 13 residues. The J segment lost 6 bases and the V segment lost 10 bases, leaving 9 bases of the junction unmatched. From germline, CDR1 is SGHVS and CDR2 FQNEAQ. In DNA form, the CDR3 reads TGTGCCACCCGGAGCGGGAGTTTGGATACGCAGTATTTT. Amino acid sequence: CATRSGSLDTQYF.

This clonotype was counted a few times. V usage is TRBV6-2 or TRBV6-3 and J usage is TRBJ1-5, with TRBD1 as a possible D gene (5 bases). The CDR3 extends over 15 amino acids. Germline lookup yields CDR1 MNHEY and CDR2 SVGEGT. Trimming removed 6 bases from V and 0 bases from J, with 12 bases in between. The CDR3 loop is CASRPRQISNQPQHF. Here the CDR3 DNA reads TGTGCCAGCAGGCCCAGACAGATTAGCAATCAGCCCCAGCATTTT.

V usage is TRBV7-8 and J usage is TRBJ2-3; D remains unclear. The germline gives CDR1 SGHVS, CDR2 FQNEAQ. The CDR3 is made up of 11 amino acids. V shed 1 base and J shed 8 bases, with 4 bases lying between them. This CDR3 is CASSLDSTQYF. The CDR3 DNA follows: TGTGCCAGCAGCTTAGATAGTACGCAGTATTTT.

V is TRBV27 and J is TRBJ1-1; D remains ambiguous. V lost 3 bases and J lost 1, with 12 bases in between. The CDR3 totals 15 residues. CDR1 is MNHEY and CDR2 is SMNVEV in the germline V gene (reference sequence). CDR3 loop: CASSFHGLSNTEAFF. As DNA, the CDR3 is TGTGCCAGCAGTTTCCACGGTCTTTCGAACACTGAAGCTTTCTTT.

This chain's CDR3 is CASSPRVAVSEAFF. CDR3 sequence (DNA): TGTGCCAGCAGCCCCCGGGTCGCGGTGTCAGAAGCTTTCTTT. This chain uses TRBV3-1 with TRBJ1-1, with unresolved D. Germline CDR1 and CDR2: LGHDT and YNNKEL (reference sequence). CDR3 size: 14 residues. V shed 4 bases and J shed 8 bases, with 17 bases lying between them. Together with reference TRBV3-1 and TRBJ1-1, the CDR3 gives the full variable domain: DTAVSQTPKYLVTQMGNDKSIKCEQNLGHDTMYWYKQDSKKFLKIMFSYNNKELIINETVPNRFSPKSPDKAHLNLHINSLELGDSAVYFCASSPRVAVSEAFFGQGTRLTVV.

The V call is TRBV7-9, the J call TRBJ2-3; 14 positions match TRBD2. Germline V gene data show CDR1 as SEHNR and CDR2 as FQNEAQ (reference sequence). The V segment lost 6 bases and the J segment 8 bases; nucleotides outside the gene matches: 4. The CDR3 has 14 residues. This CDR3 reads CASRGLAGAVTQYF. CDR3 bases: TGTGCCAGCAGGGGACTAGCGGGAGCTGTTACGCAGTATTTT.

This clonotype was counted between two and nine times. The chain is built from TRBV4-2 and TRBJ2-7; the match to TRBD2 covers 9 bases. The germline V gene has CDR1 LGHNA and CDR2 YNFKEQ. The CDR3 length is 16 residues. The J segment lost 0 bases and the V segment lost 4 bases, leaving 7 bases of the junction unmatched. CDR3 loop: CASSRESGGTSYEQYF. CDR3 DNA: TGTGCCAGCAGCCGCGAAAGCGGGGGGACCTCCTACGAGCAGTACTTC.

This clonotype has just a few counts. J is TRBJ1-5 and V is TRBV5-1; 7 nucleotides line up with TRBD1. The junction had 6 bases not matched to a gene; V was cut back by 2 bases and J by 7 bases. CDR1 and CDR2 (germline): SGHRS, YFSETQ. The CDR3 is 14 amino acids. CDR3 sequence: CASSLTTGAQPQHF. CDR3 sequence (DNA): TGCGCCAGCAGCTTAACTACAGGGGCCCAGCCCCAGCATTTT.

V and J are TRBV21-1 and TRBJ2-3. TRBV21-1 is noted as a pseudogene. This CDR3 spans 12 amino acids. Here the CDR3 DNA reads TGTGCCAGCAACGAGAGTGCGGATACGCAGTATTTT. This codes for CASNESADTQYF.

This CDR3 is CSGTGGYEQYF. As DNA, the CDR3 is TGCAGCGGGACAGGGGGGTACGAGCAGTACTTC. The gene calls are TRBV29-1 and TRBJ2-7; 10 bases match TRBD1. The CDR3 length is 11 residues. V lost 7 bases, J lost 4 bases, and 1 base stayed unmatched. Germline lookup yields CDR1 SQVTM and CDR2 ANQGSEA.

This clonotype has ten or more counts. The J gene is TRBJ1-1, the V gene TRBV7-9; D uncertain. This CDR3 has 13 residues. Between the trimmed V and J ends, which lost 7 bases and 6 bases, there was a span of 15 bases. The V gene's germline CDR1 is SEHNR and CDR2 FQNEAQ (reference sequence). CDR3 sequence: CASITGEPSEAFF. The CDR3 DNA follows: TGTGCCAGCATTACCGGGGAACCGTCTGAAGCTTTCTTT.

The genes are TRBV18 and TRBJ1-1, with D perhaps matching TRBD1 (5 bases). The CDR3 consists of 15 residues. V lost 6 bases to trimming and J lost 4 bases, with 18 bases between them. Per the germline V gene, CDR1 is KGHSH and CDR2 is LQKENI. For the CDR3, the DNA is TGTGCCAGCTCCCTTATGGACACGGGTATCACTGAAGCTTTCTTT. As protein: CASSLMDTGITEAFF.

This clonotype was observed a handful of times. This rearrangement joins TRBV20-1 to TRBJ1-2, with D possibly matching TRBD1 (6 bases). With 4 bases removed from V and 4 bases from J, the gap between germline ends came to 13 bases. CDR1 is DFQATT, CDR2 SNEGSKA, per germline (reference sequence). CDR3 length equals 13 residues. CDR3 nucleotide sequence: TGCAGTGCTACGGACAGCTCTTCCTATGGCTACACCTTC. This sequence encodes CSATDSSSYGYTF.

This clonotype showed up many times. This chain uses TRBV7-9 with TRBJ1-2; D is unresolved. The ends were cut back, 0 bases at V and 3 bases at J, with 17 bases in the middle. The CDR3 has 17 amino acids. The germline CDR1 and CDR2 sequences are SEHNR and FQNEAQ (reference sequence). The CDR3 sequence is CASSLAGSGYAYYGYTF. Written as DNA, the CDR3 is TGTGCCAGCAGCTTAGCGGGGTCGGGGTACGCGTACTATGGCTACACCTTC.